This T cell receptor (beta chain) was recorded in a study of CD8 T cells in ankylosing spondylitis. Study outcomes and limitations: There was reportedly significant enrichment of clones that were disease-linked in matched ankylosing spondylitis synovial fluid.

To note about this clonotype: Its antigen is currently unknown.

MiXCR was run by TCRdb on the 5' RACE reads, yielding one entry per CDR3 protein. The repertoire holds 300,000 to 400,000 distinct CDR3 sequences, with approximately 20% as singletons. From germline, CDR1 is LGHNA and CDR2 YNFKEQ. This CDR3 contains 16 residues. Trimming cost V 0 bases and J 7 bases, with 15 bases left between them. The rearrangement uses TRBV4-2 and TRBJ2-2; perhaps TRBD2 as D (6 bases). The source of this sequence is a male donor with ankylosing spondylitis or in good health (not recorded which). The sequenced sample consisted of blood, either unsorted or a sorted T cell fraction (not recorded which). CDR3 sequence reads: CASSQDQPGVDGELFF. The CDR3 nucleotides are TGTGCCAGCAGCCAAGATCAACCGGGGGTGGACGGGGAGCTGTTTTTT.